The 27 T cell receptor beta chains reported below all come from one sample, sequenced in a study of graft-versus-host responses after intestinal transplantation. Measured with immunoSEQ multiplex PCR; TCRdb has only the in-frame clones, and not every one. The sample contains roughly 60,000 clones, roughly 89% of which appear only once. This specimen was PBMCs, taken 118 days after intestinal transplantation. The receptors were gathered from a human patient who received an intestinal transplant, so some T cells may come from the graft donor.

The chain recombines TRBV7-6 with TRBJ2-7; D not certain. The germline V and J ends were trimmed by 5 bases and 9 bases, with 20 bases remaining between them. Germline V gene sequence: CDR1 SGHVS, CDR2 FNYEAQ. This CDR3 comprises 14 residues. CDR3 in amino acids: CASSPLSDQPGQYF. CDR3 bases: TGTGCCAGCAGCCCTCTATCCGACCAACCTGGGCAGTACTTC.

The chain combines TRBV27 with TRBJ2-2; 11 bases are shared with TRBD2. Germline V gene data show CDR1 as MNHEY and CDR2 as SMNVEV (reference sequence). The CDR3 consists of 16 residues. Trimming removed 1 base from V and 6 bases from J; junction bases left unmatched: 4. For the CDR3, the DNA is TGTGCCAGCAGTTTATTTCTACTAGCGGGGGCCGGGGAGCTGTTTTTT. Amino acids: CASSLFLLAGAGELFF.

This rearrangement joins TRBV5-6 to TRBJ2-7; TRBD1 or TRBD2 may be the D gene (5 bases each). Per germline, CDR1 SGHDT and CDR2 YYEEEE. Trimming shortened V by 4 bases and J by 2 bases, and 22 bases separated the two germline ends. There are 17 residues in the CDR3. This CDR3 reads CASSMEETLPGPYEQYF. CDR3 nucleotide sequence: TGTGCCAGCAGCATGGAGGAGACTCTCCCGGGACCCTACGAGCAGTACTTC.

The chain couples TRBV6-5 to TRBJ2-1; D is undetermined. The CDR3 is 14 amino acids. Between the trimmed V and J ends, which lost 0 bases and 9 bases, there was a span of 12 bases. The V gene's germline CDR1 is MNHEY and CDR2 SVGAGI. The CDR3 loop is CASSYSRTNSEQFF. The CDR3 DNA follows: TGTGCCAGCAGTTACTCCAGGACCAACAGTGAGCAGTTCTTC.

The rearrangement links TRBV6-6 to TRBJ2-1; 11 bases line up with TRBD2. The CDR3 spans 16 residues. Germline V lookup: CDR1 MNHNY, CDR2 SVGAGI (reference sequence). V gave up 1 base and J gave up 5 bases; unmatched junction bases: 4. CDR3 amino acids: CASSYWVAGGDNEQFF. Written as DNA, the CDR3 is TGTGCCAGCAGTTACTGGGTAGCGGGGGGGGACAATGAGCAGTTCTTC.

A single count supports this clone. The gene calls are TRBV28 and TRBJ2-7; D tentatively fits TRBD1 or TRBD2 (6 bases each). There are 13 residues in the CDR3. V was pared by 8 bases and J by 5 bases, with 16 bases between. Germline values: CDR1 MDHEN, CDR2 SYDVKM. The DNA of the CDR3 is TGTGCCAGCGGGACCCCGGGGGCCAACGAGCAGTACTTC. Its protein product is CASGTPGANEQYF.

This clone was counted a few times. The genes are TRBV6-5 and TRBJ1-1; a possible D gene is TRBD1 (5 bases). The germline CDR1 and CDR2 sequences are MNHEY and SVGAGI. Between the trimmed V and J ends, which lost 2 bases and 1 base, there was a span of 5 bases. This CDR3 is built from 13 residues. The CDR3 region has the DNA TGTGCCAGCAGTTACAGGGGGAACACTGAAGCTTTCTTT. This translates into CASSYRGNTEAFF.

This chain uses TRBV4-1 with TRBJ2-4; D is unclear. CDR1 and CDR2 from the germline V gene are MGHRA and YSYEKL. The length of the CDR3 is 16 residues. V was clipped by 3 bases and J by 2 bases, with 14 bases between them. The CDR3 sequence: CASSHRILVTKNIQYF. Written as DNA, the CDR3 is TGCGCCAGCAGCCACAGGATTCTCGTGACCAAAAACATTCAGTACTTC.

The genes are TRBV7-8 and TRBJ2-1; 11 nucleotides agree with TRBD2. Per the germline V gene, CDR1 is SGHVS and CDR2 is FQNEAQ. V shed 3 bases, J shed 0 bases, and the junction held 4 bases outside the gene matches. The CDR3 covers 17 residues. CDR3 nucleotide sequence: TGTGCCAGCAGCTTGGTAGCGGGGGGGACCTCCTACAATGAGCAGTTCTTC. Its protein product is CASSLVAGGTSYNEQFF.

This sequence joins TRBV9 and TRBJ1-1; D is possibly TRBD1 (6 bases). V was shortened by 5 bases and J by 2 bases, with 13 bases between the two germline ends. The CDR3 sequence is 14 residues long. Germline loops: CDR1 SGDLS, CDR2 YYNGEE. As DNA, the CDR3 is TGTGCCAGCAGTCTAGGGGGATTAAACACTGAAGCTTTCTTT. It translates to CASSLGGLNTEAFF.

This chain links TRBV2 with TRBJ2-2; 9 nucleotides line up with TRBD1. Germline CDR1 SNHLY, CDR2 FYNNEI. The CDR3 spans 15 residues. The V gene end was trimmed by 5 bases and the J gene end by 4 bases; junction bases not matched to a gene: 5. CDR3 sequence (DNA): TGTGCCAGCAGTAACAGGGGGCTCGTCACCGGGGAGCTGTTTTTT. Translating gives CASSNRGLVTGELFF.

The CDR3 is CASSKVGEHGYTF. The CDR3 DNA sequence: TGTGCCAGCAGCAAGGTGGGGGAACATGGCTACACCTTC. V is TRBV5-6 and J is TRBJ1-2; perhaps TRBD1 as D (5 bases). Germline V lookup: CDR1 SGHDT, CDR2 YYEEEE. Trimming removed 4 bases from V and 6 bases from J, with 13 bases in between. CDR3 length: 13 amino acids.

The CDR3 region has the DNA TGTGCCAGCAGTGATGGGGTGAACACTGAAGCTTTCTTT. This sequence encodes CASSDGVNTEAFF. The V call is TRBV2, the J call TRBJ1-1; D remains ambiguous. Germline-derived CDR1 and CDR2 are SNHLY and FYNNEI. With 3 bases removed from V and 0 bases from J, the gap between germline ends came to 5 bases. The CDR3 extends over 13 amino acids. The whole variable domain, filled in from reference TRBV2 and TRBJ1-1, reads EPEVTQTPSHQVTQMGQEVILRCVPISNHLYFYWYRQILGQKVEFLVSFYNNEISEKSEIFDDQFSVERPDGSNFTLKIRSTKLEDSAMYFCASSDGVNTEAFFGQGTRLTVV.

In DNA, the CDR3 is TGTGCCAGTAGTCCGACAGGGTACTATGGCTACACCTTC. Its protein product is CASSPTGYYGYTF. The V call is TRBV19, the J call TRBJ1-2; 7 bases line up with TRBD1. Germline assignment: CDR1 LNHDA and CDR2 SQIVND (reference sequence). V gave up 5 bases and J gave up 3 bases; unmatched junction bases: 3. The CDR3 is made up of 13 amino acids.

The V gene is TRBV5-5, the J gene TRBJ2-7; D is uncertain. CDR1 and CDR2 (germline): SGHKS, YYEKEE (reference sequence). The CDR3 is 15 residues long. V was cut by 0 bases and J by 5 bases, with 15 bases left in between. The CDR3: CASSLGSLVGNEQYF. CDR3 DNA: TGTGCCAGCAGCTTGGGGAGTCTAGTCGGCAACGAGCAGTACTTC. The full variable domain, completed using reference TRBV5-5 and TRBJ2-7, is DAGVTQSPTHLIKTRGQQVTLRCSPISGHKSVSWYQQVLGQGPQFIFQYYEKEERGRGNFPDRFSARQFPNYSSELNVNALLLGDSALYLCASSLGSLVGNEQYFGPGTRLTVT.

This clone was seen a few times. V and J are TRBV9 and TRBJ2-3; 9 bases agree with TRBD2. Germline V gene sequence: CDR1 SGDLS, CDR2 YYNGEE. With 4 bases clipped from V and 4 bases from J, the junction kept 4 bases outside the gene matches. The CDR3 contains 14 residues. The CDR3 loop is CASSLRLAADTQYF. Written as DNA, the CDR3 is TGTGCCAGCAGCCTTAGACTAGCGGCAGATACGCAGTATTTT.

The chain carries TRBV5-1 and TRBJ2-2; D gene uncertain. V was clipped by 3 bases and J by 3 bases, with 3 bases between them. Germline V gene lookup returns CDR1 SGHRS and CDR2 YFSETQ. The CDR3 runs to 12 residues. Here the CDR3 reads CASSYYTGELFF. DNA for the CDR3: TGCGCCAGCAGCTACTACACCGGGGAGCTGTTTTTT.

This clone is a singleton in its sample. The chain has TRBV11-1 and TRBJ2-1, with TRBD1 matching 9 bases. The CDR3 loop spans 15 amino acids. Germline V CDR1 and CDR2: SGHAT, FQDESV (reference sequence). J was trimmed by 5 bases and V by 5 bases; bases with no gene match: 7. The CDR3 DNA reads TGTGCCAGCAGCACGGACAGGGGACACAACAATGAGCAGTTCTTC. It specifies CASSTDRGHNNEQFF. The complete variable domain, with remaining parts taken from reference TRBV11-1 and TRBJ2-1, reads EAEVAQSPRYKITEKSQAVAFWCDPISGHATLYWYRQILGQGPELLVQFQDESVVDDSQLPKDRFSAERLKGVDSTLKIQPAELGDSAMYLCASSTDRGHNNEQFFGPGTRLTVL.

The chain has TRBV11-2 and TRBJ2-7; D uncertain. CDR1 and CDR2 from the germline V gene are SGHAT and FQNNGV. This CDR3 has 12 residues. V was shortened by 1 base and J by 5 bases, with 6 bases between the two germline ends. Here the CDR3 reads CASSLVLDEQYF. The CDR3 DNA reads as TGTGCCAGCAGCTTAGTTCTCGACGAGCAGTACTTC.

CDR3 bases: TGTGCCAGCGGGTCGGGAATCGAATACGAGCAGTACTTC. Its protein is CASGSGIEYEQYF. The chain couples TRBV27 to TRBJ2-7, with D perhaps matching TRBD2 (5 bases). The CDR3 spans 13 residues. V shed 8 bases and J shed 4 bases, with 15 bases lying between them. Germline V gene sequence: CDR1 MNHEY, CDR2 SMNVEV (reference sequence).

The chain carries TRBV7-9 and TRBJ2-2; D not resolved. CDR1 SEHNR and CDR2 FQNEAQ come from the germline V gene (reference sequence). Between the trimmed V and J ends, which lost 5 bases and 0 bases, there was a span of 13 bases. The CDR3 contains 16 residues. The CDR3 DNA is TGTGCCAGCAGCCCCGCGCTGGCCGCGAACACCGGGGAGCTGTTTTTT. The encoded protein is CASSPALAANTGELFF. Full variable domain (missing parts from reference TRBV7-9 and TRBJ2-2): DTGVSQNPRHKITKRGQNVTFRCDPISEHNRLYWYRQTLGQGPEFLTYFQNEAQLEKSRLLSDRFSAERPKGSFSTLEIQRTEQGDSAMYLCASSPALAANTGELFFGEGSRLTVL.

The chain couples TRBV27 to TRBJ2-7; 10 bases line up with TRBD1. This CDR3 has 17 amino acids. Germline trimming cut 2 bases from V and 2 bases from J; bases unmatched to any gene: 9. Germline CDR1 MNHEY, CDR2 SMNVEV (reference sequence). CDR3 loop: CASSLGPPDRGAYEQYF. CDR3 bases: TGTGCCAGCAGTTTAGGGCCCCCGGACAGGGGGGCCTACGAGCAGTACTTC.

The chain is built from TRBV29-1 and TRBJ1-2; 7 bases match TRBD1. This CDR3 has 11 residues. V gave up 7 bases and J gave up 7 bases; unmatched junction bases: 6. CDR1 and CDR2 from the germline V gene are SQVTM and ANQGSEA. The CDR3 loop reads CSAIQGIGYTF. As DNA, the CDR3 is TGCAGCGCCATACAGGGGATTGGCTACACCTTC.

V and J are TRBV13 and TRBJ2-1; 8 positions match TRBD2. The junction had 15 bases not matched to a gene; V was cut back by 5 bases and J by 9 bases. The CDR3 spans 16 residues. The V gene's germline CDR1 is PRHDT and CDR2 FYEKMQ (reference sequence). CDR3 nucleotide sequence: TGTGCCAGCAGCCCCCTAGGCGCGGGAGGCCCGGGTGAGCAGTTCTTC. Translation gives CASSPLGAGGPGEQFF.

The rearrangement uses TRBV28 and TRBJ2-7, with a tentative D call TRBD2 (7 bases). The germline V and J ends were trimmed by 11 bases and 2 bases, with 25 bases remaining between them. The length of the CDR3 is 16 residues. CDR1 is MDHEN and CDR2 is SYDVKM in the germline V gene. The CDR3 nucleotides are TGTGCCGGGGGGGAAGCCCGGTCGGGGGCTCCCTACGAGCAGTACTTC. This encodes CAGGEARSGAPYEQYF.

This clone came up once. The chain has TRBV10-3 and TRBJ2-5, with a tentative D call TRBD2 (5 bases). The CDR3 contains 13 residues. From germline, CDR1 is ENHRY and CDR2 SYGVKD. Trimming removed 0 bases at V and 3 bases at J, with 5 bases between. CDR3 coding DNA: TGTGCCATCAGTGAGTCGAGGGAAGAGACCCAGTACTTC. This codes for CAISESREETQYF.

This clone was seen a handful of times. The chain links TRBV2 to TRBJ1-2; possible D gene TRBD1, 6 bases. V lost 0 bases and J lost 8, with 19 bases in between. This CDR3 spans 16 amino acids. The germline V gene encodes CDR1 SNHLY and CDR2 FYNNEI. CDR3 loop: CASSEALGQLVGGYTF. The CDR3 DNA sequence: TGTGCCAGCAGTGAAGCGCTTGGACAGTTGGTTGGAGGCTACACCTTC.